These 6 T cell receptor beta chains share one sample of origin, sequenced in a study of shared clonotypes between healthy human individuals. Method: immunoSEQ multiplex PCR; TCRdb's copy keeps in-frame clones and lacks some. The profile covers about 640,000 clones, with around 72% appearing a single time and approximately 2% taken by the ten largest. Sample: memory CD4+ T cells sorted from blood. Subset of the sample: CD45RA-negative fraction. The receptors shown here come from a woman aged 25-40 years in good health.

The V gene is TRBV7-9, the J gene TRBJ2-5, with D hard to call. Trimming cost V 4 bases and J 5 bases, with 11 bases left between them. The CDR3 runs 13 residues. The germline V gene has CDR1 SEHNR and CDR2 FQNEAQ (reference sequence). The CDR3 bases are TGTGCCAGCAGCTCATCTAGTGCCGAGACCCAGTACTTC. Its protein is CASSSSSAETQYF.

The rearrangement joins TRBV28 to TRBJ1-2, with a weak D call TRBD1 (6 bases). There are 14 residues in the CDR3. Trimming removed 5 bases from V and 8 bases from J, with 18 bases in between. Germline CDR1 and CDR2: MDHEN and SYDVKM. CDR3 region: CASSALGGGYGYTF. CDR3 sequence (DNA): TGTGCCAGCAGTGCCCTCGGGGGGGGCTACGGCTACACCTTC.

This clone was seen only once. The chain carries TRBV29-1 and TRBJ2-5; 10 nucleotides agree with TRBD1. J lost 4 bases, V lost 0 bases, and 11 bases had no gene match. Germline-derived CDR1 and CDR2 are SQVTM and ANQGSEA. The CDR3 sequence is 17 residues long. The CDR3 sequence is CSVEDFLGTGALETQYF. The CDR3 nucleotides read TGCAGCGTTGAAGATTTTCTCGGGACAGGGGCTCTAGAGACCCAGTACTTC.

This chain uses TRBV7-8 with TRBJ2-7, with 9 bases lining up with TRBD2. The CDR3 is made up of 16 amino acids. Germline V lookup: CDR1 SGHVS, CDR2 FQNEAQ. With V trimmed by 5 bases and J by 5 bases, 13 bases remained unmatched. CDR3 loop: CASSETPSGVNNEQYF. The CDR3 region has the DNA TGTGCCAGCAGCGAGACGCCTAGCGGGGTCAACAACGAGCAGTACTTC.

As to this clone: The sample has other DNA sequences that encode this CDR3 too. V gene TRBV28 combines with J gene TRBJ2-1, with 12 bases fitting TRBD2. CDR1 and CDR2 from the germline V gene are MDHEN and SYDVKM. V lost 6 bases and J lost 3; bases outside the gene matches: 3. This CDR3 has 15 residues. This CDR3 reads CASRLTSGSYNEQFF. CDR3 DNA: TGTGCCAGCAGGTTGACTAGCGGGAGCTACAATGAGCAGTTCTTC.

With regard to this clone: Other DNA sequences in this sample translate to the same CDR3. This chain joins TRBV7-3 and TRBJ2-7; D remains ambiguous. The CDR3 covers 14 residues. V was trimmed by 0 bases and J by 0 bases, leaving 6 bases between them. Germline V gives CDR1 SGHTA, CDR2 FQGTGA. In DNA form, the CDR3 reads TGTGCCAGCAGCTTAACGGGTAGCTCCTACGAGCAGTACTTC. Encoded protein: CASSLTGSSYEQYF.